The 8 T cell receptor beta chains below all came from one sample that was sequenced in a study of T cell responses to AZD1222 COVID-19 vaccine. Profiled with immunoSEQ multiplex PCR; TCRdb holds only in-frame clones, not every one. Found here are 150,000 or so clones, about nine tenths of them singletons; the top ten hold around 15%. The sample in question was peripheral blood, obtained on day 0 of AZD1222 vaccination. The receptors here all came from an adult in good health.

J is TRBJ1-2 and V is TRBV27, with 8 bases that match TRBD1. The V segment lost 3 bases and the J segment 6 bases; nucleotides outside the gene matches: 3. Germline V gene sequence: CDR1 MNHEY, CDR2 SMNVEV (reference sequence). The CDR3 sequence is 13 residues long. The CDR3 protein is CASSFAGGHGYTF. In DNA, the CDR3 is TGTGCCAGCAGTTTCGCAGGGGGCCATGGCTACACCTTC.

This clone was observed once. This chain joins TRBV28 and TRBJ2-5, with D uncertain. The V and J ends lost 2 bases and 1 base respectively, with 14 bases between them. The CDR3 extends over 16 amino acids. Germline V gene data show CDR1 as MDHEN and CDR2 as SYDVKM. The CDR3 DNA is TGTGCCAGCAGTTTAAGGGCAGGATCCTTCCAAGAGACCCAGTACTTC. Translated: CASSLRAGSFQETQYF.

The V and J genes are TRBV6-5 and TRBJ1-2; D gene uncertain. V was trimmed by 0 bases and J by 4 bases, leaving 9 bases between them. The CDR3 extends over 14 amino acids. CDR1 is MNHEY and CDR2 is SVGAGI in the germline V gene. The CDR3 protein is CASSYSDARYGYTF. As DNA, the CDR3 is TGTGCCAGCAGTTACTCTGATGCGCGCTATGGCTACACCTTC.

The V call is TRBV7-2, the J call TRBJ1-6; D ambiguous. The germline gives CDR1 SGHTA, CDR2 FQGNSA. Between the trimmed V and J ends, which lost 5 bases and 6 bases, there was a span of 17 bases. This CDR3 has 16 residues. In nucleotides, the CDR3 is TGTGCCAGCAGCCCCGAGGTGGGGTGGGGTAATTCACCCCTCCACTTT. Translating it yields CASSPEVGWGNSPLHF.

This clone was picked up one time. The rearrangement uses TRBV6-6 and TRBJ1-1; weak D call: TRBD1 (6 bases). The CDR3 extends over 14 amino acids. Germline V gene lookup returns CDR1 MNHNY and CDR2 SVGAGI (reference sequence). V was cut by 7 bases and J by 6 bases, with 18 bases left in between. The CDR3 nucleotides read TGTGCCAGCAACACCGGGGGCGCTTCCCCTGAAGCTTTCTTT. The encoded protein is CASNTGGASPEAFF.

The gene calls are TRBV28 and TRBJ1-2; D gene unclear. Trimming left V 6 bases short and J 0 bases short, with 8 bases between. This CDR3 region has 13 residues. In germline, CDR1 is MDHEN, CDR2 SYDVKM. The CDR3 protein is CASRRQTNYGYTF. The CDR3, as DNA: TGTGCCAGCAGAAGACAAACTAACTATGGCTACACCTTC.

V usage is TRBV15 and J usage is TRBJ1-6; D gene uncertain. The V gene's germline CDR1 is LNHNV and CDR2 YYDKDF (reference sequence). The CDR3 spans 15 residues. The germline V and J ends were trimmed by 5 bases and 3 bases, with 11 bases remaining between them. This CDR3 reads CATSHSENYNSPLHF. Written as DNA, the CDR3 is TGTGCCACCAGCCACTCGGAGAACTATAATTCACCCCTCCACTTT.

The chain employs TRBV19 and TRBJ2-3; D is uncertain. Germline values: CDR1 LNHDA, CDR2 SQIVND (reference sequence). V shed 4 bases and J shed 1 base, with 12 bases lying between them. This CDR3 contains 15 residues. Here the CDR3 DNA reads TGTGCCAGTAGTACGGGCACTGCCGGCACAGATACGCAGTATTTT. Protein sequence: CASSTGTAGTDTQYF.